The source of this T cell receptor beta chain is a study of T-cell reconstitution after alpha-beta-depleted transplantation in children. Preparation of the TCRbeta library was carried out with unique molecular identifiers. TCRdb re-derived calls from the PCR reads in MiXCR, one entry per CDR3 protein. Of approximately 110,000 distinct CDR3 sequences listed, 10% are singletons. On this clonotype itself: Its antigen remains unidentified.

The study's findings and limits: T-cell counts and diversity at one year post-transplant came mainly from newly produced T cells. TCRbeta diversity was high at day 60 in some patients (a result of surviving recipient T cells and thymic progenitors). Expanded graft clones numbering several hundred reportedly gave rise to alpha-beta T cells about two months after transplant.

V lost 5 bases to trimming and J lost 9 bases, with 14 bases between them. This CDR3 has 12 residues. This material consisted of PBMCs, taken before TCRalphabeta/CD19-depleted stem cell transplant. This receptor was obtained from a boy aged 2 to 10 with acute lymphoblastic leukemia, due to receive a stem cell transplant. The chain combines TRBV12-3 or TRBV12-4 with TRBJ2-7; TRBD1 or TRBD2 may be the D gene (5 bases each). CDR3 coding DNA: TGTGCCAGCAGTCATGGGGCAGGAGGGCAGTACTTC. Translating it yields CASSHGAGGQYF.